This TCR beta chain comes out of a study of CD8+ T cells in alopecia areata (dated by TCRdb to 2016 to 2019). About the full investigation: Treated patients were enrolled in an open-label pilot trial of oral tofacitinib at 5 to 10 mg twice daily for moderate-to-severe alopecia areata. Patients stayed on tofacitinib for 6 to 18 months and then had 6 months of follow-up off drug so that delayed response and recurrence could be assessed. In treated patients, disease severity was measured using the SALT score, which gives the percentage of scalp surface area affected. To study T cell clonal expansion in alopecia areata, the researchers applied high-throughput TCRbeta sequencing to both the C3H/HeJ mouse model and human patients. Scalp tissue and sorted CD4+ and CD8+ peripheral blood T cells from patchy and totalis/universalis alopecia areata patients and from healthy controls were covered by human TCRbeta sequencing. Tofacitinib-treated patients had biopsies at baseline and at 4 and 24 weeks of treatment, with a later scalp biopsy in several patients. Scalp clonality was compared across normal scalp (n=4), patchy alopecia areata scalp (n=8), and alopecia totalis/universalis scalp (n=8). The RNA source kit depended on sample type: the PAXgene miRNA kit for fixed scalp, the miRNeasy kit for PBMCs, and the RNeasy kit for mouse skin. immunoSEQ multiplex PCR using 35 Vbeta forward primers and 13 Jbeta reverse primers was used to amplify TCRbeta CDR3 regions.

The time point tag for this specimen amounts to: around 24 weeks on oral tofacitinib. In light of the paper, this sample's treatment or condition label describes: oral pan-JAK inhibitor, 5-10 mg twice daily. Lesional scalp punch biopsies and peripheral blood were collected from alopecia areata patients. After PBMCs were isolated by density centrifugation and stained for CD3, CD4 and CD8, a FACSAria was used to sort CD4+ and CD8+ T cells. The study at large found these results: Higher clonality and more expanded CD8+ clones were observed in lesional scalp than in normal scalp, particularly in alopecia totalis/universalis, a finding suggestive of antigenic drive. During tofacitinib treatment, many expanded lesional clones remained in scalp and blood, and this persistence may partly explain relapse after treatment is stopped. Tofacitinib significantly lowered scalp clonality and the number of expanded CD8+ clones among the top 100 scalp clones. The treated cohort was small, with a single nonresponder, so links between baseline CD8+ expansion and response need larger studies. Shared TCR sequences between patients were less evident than in mice, which may be partly attributable to HLA diversity in the patient population. Unlike mouse skin, where gammadelta T cells dominate, normal human skin contains resident alphabeta T cells that get sequenced too, which complicates analysis of the scalp TCR repertoire.

Trimming removed 4 bases from V and 0 bases from J, leaving 11 bases between the germline ends. The germline V gene specifies SQVTM as CDR1 and ANQGSEA as CDR2. Counted from cysteine to phenylalanine, this CDR3 has 14 amino acids. Only CDR3 DNA remains: 42 bases, in frame from the first base. The library was built by means of the immunoSEQ multiplex PCR assay. RNA was extracted from all samples and reverse transcribed into cDNA, which served as template for TCR sequencing. SuperScript III was used for first-strand cDNA synthesis, primed with a 2:1 mix of oligo-dT and random hexamers. Amplification bias was assessed with a synthetic immune receptor repertoire, and residual bias was removed computationally. In the source study's methods: Raw reads were preprocessed to remove errors, and CDR3 was defined by IMGT conventions from the conserved cysteine to phenylalanine. Clonality was computed by normalizing Shannon entropy by log2 of the number of productive unique TCRs and subtracting the result from 1. Whether each scalp clone was CD4 or CD8 was inferred by checking scalp TCRbeta sequences against the CD4 and CD8 repertoires from sorted blood. TCRdb's version of the immuneACCESS table is confined to in-frame rearrangements and falls short of the full clone set. An unresolved V gene accounts for under half of the shortfall where checked; the remainder is of unknown origin. Clone size and the V and J calls come from that table; the DNA yielded D and trimming. This sample is represented by 150,000 to 200,000 clones; 60% of them were singletons. Approximately 1% of the sample comes from the top ten.

A note on this clone: Its target antigen remains unknown. No clone much larger than this one lies a single base away; base qualities are absent.

The material was CD4+ T cells sorted from blood, obtained at week 24, from a patient treated with tofacitinib. Rearrangement joined TRBV29-1 to TRBJ2-3, and TRBD2 may be the D gene, going by 6 matching bases. The receptor's source is a human donor with alopecia areata. DNA sequence: TGCAGCGTTGGCGGGGTACTGAGCACAGATACGCAGTATTTT. Its product reads: CSVGGVLSTDTQYF.